One sample yielded the 32 T cell receptor beta chains listed below, sequenced in a study of a mutant IDH1 vaccine in newly diagnosed glioma. Antigens of these TCRs are unknown. The sample's time point: week 35, safety follow-up. A 20-mer mutant IDH1 peptide at 300 ug was injected subcutaneously with topical imiquimod. Produced via immunoSEQ multiplex PCR; TCRdb's table is partial and in-frame only. The table has about 56,000 clones, 86% seen once. Here the sequenced sample was PBMCs, taken from a glioma patient whose treatment included an IDH1 peptide vaccine. All receptors derive from a man aged 40-49 years with glioma.

This clone is a singleton in its sample. This chain joins TRBV7-9 and TRBJ1-5; the match to TRBD1 covers 8 bases. V was clipped by 6 bases and J by 5 bases; unmatched bases: 9. The CDR3 has 15 amino acids. Germline CDR1 reads SEHNR; CDR2 reads FQNEAQ (reference sequence). This CDR3 is CASRYGTGGDQPQHF. Written as DNA, the CDR3 is TGTGCCAGCAGATACGGGACAGGAGGTGATCAGCCCCAGCATTTT.

This rearrangement joins TRBV7-2 to TRBJ2-5; 10 nucleotides align to TRBD2. The trim removed 1 base at V and 5 bases at J, leaving 7 bases unmatched. The CDR3 is 16 residues long. Germline V gives CDR1 SGHTA, CDR2 FQGNSA. The CDR3 loop reads CASSLVAAGGLETQYF. Here the CDR3 DNA reads TGTGCCAGCAGCTTAGTCGCAGCGGGAGGGTTGGAGACCCAGTACTTC.

By sample fraction, this clone is medium-sized (0.01 to 0.1%). V usage is TRBV9 and J usage is TRBJ1-1, with D perhaps TRBD1 (5 bases). The CDR3 consists of 14 residues. CDR1 SGDLS and CDR2 YYNGEE come from the germline V gene. The germline V and J ends were trimmed by 4 bases and 0 bases, with 10 bases remaining between them. CDR3 region: CASSLGGVNTEAFF. CDR3 coding DNA: TGTGCCAGCAGCCTGGGGGGGGTGAACACTGAAGCTTTCTTT.

V gene TRBV18 combines with J gene TRBJ2-5; a weak D match, TRBD2 (7 bases). V lost 0 bases, J lost 6 bases, and 14 bases lay in between. Germline V gene lookup returns CDR1 KGHSH and CDR2 LQKENI. CDR3 length: 15 amino acids. The CDR3 is CASSPPPGGLKTQYF. As DNA, the CDR3 is TGTGCCAGCTCACCACCGCCGGGGGGCTTGAAGACCCAGTACTTC.

The rearrangement links TRBV6-1 to TRBJ2-6; the D is unclear. Germline V gene lookup returns CDR1 MNHNS and CDR2 SASEGT. V lost 6 bases and J lost 2, with 5 bases in between. This CDR3 has 13 residues. The CDR3 sequence: CASRAAGANVLTF. CDR3 nucleotide sequence: TGTGCCAGCAGGGCGGCTGGGGCCAACGTCCTGACTTTC.

This chain connects TRBV9 to TRBJ2-7; 9 positions match TRBD2. The V gene end was trimmed by 5 bases and the J gene end by 7 bases; junction bases not matched to a gene: 16. The germline V gene encodes CDR1 SGDLS and CDR2 YYNGEE. The CDR3 consists of 16 residues. The CDR3, as DNA: TGTGCCAGCAGGTATTTTTCAGGACTAGCGAATAGTGAGCAGTACTTC. It specifies CASRYFSGLANSEQYF.

The V call is TRBV28, the J call TRBJ2-7; 7 bases match TRBD1. Germline assignment: CDR1 MDHEN and CDR2 SYDVKM. This CDR3 contains 14 residues. J was trimmed by 7 bases and V by 10 bases; bases with no gene match: 16. CDR3 protein: CATVSGTAPIEQYF. As DNA, the CDR3 is TGTGCCACGGTTTCCGGGACAGCCCCAATAGAGCAGTACTTC. Drawing the rest from reference TRBV28 and TRBJ2-7, the complete variable domain is DVKVTQSSRYLVKRTGEKVFLECVQDMDHENMFWYRQDPGLGLRLIYFSYDVKMKEKGDIPEGYSVSREKKERFSLILESASTNQTSMYLCATVSGTAPIEQYFGPGTRLTVT.

The chain joins TRBV29-1 to TRBJ1-1; D gene ambiguous. CDR1 SQVTM and CDR2 ANQGSEA come from the germline V gene. V was cut by 7 bases and J by 6 bases, with 9 bases left in between. The CDR3 spans 10 residues. The CDR3 DNA sequence: TGCAGCGCGGGGTTCTCTGAAGCTTTCTTT. This encodes CSAGFSEAFF.

The chain is built from TRBV7-9 and TRBJ2-3, with D possibly matching TRBD2 (6 bases). V dropped 5 bases and J dropped 6 bases, with 24 bases sitting between them. From germline, CDR1 is SEHNR and CDR2 FQNEAQ (reference sequence). The CDR3 covers 17 residues. CDR3 in DNA: TGTGCCAGCAGCCGAGTAACGGGAGTTCTCCGTTGGGATACGCAGTATTTT. It codes for CASSRVTGVLRWDTQYF. The full variable domain, completed using reference TRBV7-9 and TRBJ2-3, is DTGVSQNPRHKITKRGQNVTFRCDPISEHNRLYWYRQTLGQGPEFLTYFQNEAQLEKSRLLSDRFSAERPKGSFSTLEIQRTEQGDSAMYLCASSRVTGVLRWDTQYFGPGTRLTVL.

CDR3 region: CASIRGQGAYEQYF. For the CDR3, the DNA is TGTGCCAGCATTCGAGGACAGGGGGCCTACGAGCAGTACTTC. This chain links TRBV2 with TRBJ2-7, with 10 bases lining up with TRBD1. V shed 7 bases and J 2 bases; nucleotides not matched to a gene: 5. This CDR3 has 14 amino acids. CDR1 is SNHLY, CDR2 FYNNEI, per germline.

The chain joins TRBV5-1 to TRBJ2-5; D gene uncertain. V lost 4 bases to trimming and J lost 5 bases, with 21 bases between them. CDR1 is SGHRS and CDR2 is YFSETQ in the germline V gene. The CDR3 loop spans 16 amino acids. The CDR3 bases are TGCGCCAGCAGCCCCGGCAAGGGCGTACTAAAGGAGACCCAGTACTTC. Protein product: CASSPGKGVLKETQYF.

The chain links TRBV19 to TRBJ2-5; D is undetermined. Looked up from germline, CDR1 is LNHDA and CDR2 is SQIVND (reference sequence). V lost 5 bases and J 2 bases, leaving 15 bases between the germline ends. CDR3 length: 15 amino acids. The CDR3 loop reads CASSQQRHSQETQYF. CDR3 DNA: TGTGCCAGTAGTCAGCAGCGACACTCTCAAGAGACCCAGTACTTC. The variable domain in full, completed from reference TRBV19 and TRBJ2-5, reads DGGITQSPKYLFRKEGQNVTLSCEQNLNHDAMYWYRQDPGQGLRLIYYSQIVNDFQKGDIAEGYSVSREKKESFPLTVTSAQKNPTAFYLCASSQQRHSQETQYFGPGTRLLVL.

The CDR3 loop is CASSKREGNEKLFF. CDR3 coding DNA: TGTGCCAGCAGTAAAAGGGAGGGGAACGAAAAACTGTTTTTT. The chain is built from TRBV9 and TRBJ1-4; D might be TRBD1 (5 bases). Trimming shortened V by 5 bases and J by 8 bases, and 16 bases separated the two germline ends. This CDR3 comprises 14 residues. In germline, CDR1 is SGDLS, CDR2 YYNGEE.

The chain joins TRBV7-9 to TRBJ2-3; the match to TRBD2 covers 12 bases. The germline V gene has CDR1 SEHNR and CDR2 FQNEAQ (reference sequence). Losses at the gene ends were 8 bases for V and 6 bases for J; bases not matched to a gene: 9. The CDR3 runs 15 residues. The CDR3 sequence is CASLGLAGAPDTQYF. The CDR3 DNA follows: TGTGCCAGCTTGGGACTAGCGGGCGCACCGGATACGCAGTATTTT.

V usage is TRBV27 and J usage is TRBJ1-1; TRBD1 aligns across 8 bases. The CDR3 is made up of 15 amino acids. Germline trimming cut 5 bases from V and 0 bases from J; bases unmatched to any gene: 5. Germline CDR1 and CDR2: MNHEY and SMNVEV (reference sequence). CDR3 nucleotide sequence: TGTGCCAGCAGTAGGACAGGGCCAATGAACACTGAAGCTTTCTTT. It codes for CASSRTGPMNTEAFF.

The chain combines TRBV7-9 with TRBJ1-1, with 9 bases identical to TRBD1. The trim removed 5 bases at V and 9 bases at J, leaving 7 bases unmatched. CDR3 size: 13 residues. CDR1 and CDR2 from the germline V gene are SEHNR and FQNEAQ (reference sequence). The CDR3 coding sequence is TGTGCCAGCAGCGTGGTGGGACAGGGCCAAGCTTTCTTT. It codes for CASSVVGQGQAFF.

This rearrangement joins TRBV5-4 to TRBJ2-1; 13 bases line up with TRBD2. The V gene's germline CDR1 is SGHNT and CDR2 YYREEE (reference sequence). V lost 4 bases to trimming and J lost 2 bases; unmatched junction nucleotides: 6. This CDR3 has 17 residues. DNA of the CDR3: TGTGCCAGCAGCCCCGGACTAGCGGGAGTAGCCTACAATGAGCAGTTCTTC. This encodes CASSPGLAGVAYNEQFF.

This clone appeared a single time. The rearrangement joins TRBV19 to TRBJ2-6, with D possibly being TRBD1 (7 bases). The CDR3 totals 17 residues. CDR1 is LNHDA, CDR2 SQIVND, per germline (reference sequence). Trimming took 4 bases from V and 0 from J, leaving 13 bases between them. CDR3 coding DNA: TGTGCCAGTAGTACAGGGGGGTTTAGCTCTGGGGCCAACGTCCTGACTTTC. It codes for CASSTGGFSSGANVLTF.

This chain joins TRBV4-1 and TRBJ2-7; the D gene is possibly TRBD2 (7 bases). Trimming pared 4 bases from V and 2 bases from J, leaving 18 bases between. CDR3 length: 16 amino acids. CDR1 is MGHRA, CDR2 YSYEKL, per germline. CDR3 residues: CASSRGGLTAPYEQYF. DNA of the CDR3: TGCGCCAGCAGCCGGGGGGGCCTGACAGCCCCCTACGAGCAGTACTTC.

The chain recombines TRBV27 with TRBJ1-2, with unresolved D. Germline CDR1 reads MNHEY; CDR2 reads SMNVEV (reference sequence). The CDR3 is 14 residues long. The ends were cut back, 5 bases at V and 2 bases at J, with 12 bases in the middle. The CDR3 nucleotides are TGTGCCAGCAGTCCCCCCGGTGGCAACTATGGCTACACCTTC. Its protein product is CASSPPGGNYGYTF.

This clone was observed once. The chain joins TRBV2 to TRBJ2-1, with 14 bases lining up with TRBD2. The CDR3 has 16 residues. Losses at the gene ends were 2 bases for V and 7 bases for J; bases not matched to a gene: 4. Per germline, CDR1 SNHLY and CDR2 FYNNEI. Here the CDR3 DNA reads TGTGCCAGCAGTGAAACCGGACTAGCGGGAGGTAATGAGCAGTTCTTC. Its protein product is CASSETGLAGGNEQFF.

CDR3 region: CASRVAGGSETQYF. CDR3 coding DNA: TGTGCCAGTAGAGTAGCGGGAGGGTCCGAGACCCAGTACTTC. The chain joins TRBV19 to TRBJ2-5, with 11 bases matching TRBD2. V gave up 6 bases and J gave up 5 bases; unmatched junction bases: 5. Germline-derived CDR1 and CDR2 are LNHDA and SQIVND (reference sequence). This CDR3 has 14 amino acids. Full variable domain (missing parts from reference TRBV19 and TRBJ2-5): DGGITQSPKYLFRKEGQNVTLSCEQNLNHDAMYWYRQDPGQGLRLIYYSQIVNDFQKGDIAEGYSVSREKKESFPLTVTSAQKNPTAFYLCASRVAGGSETQYFGPGTRLLVL.

This clone was observed a handful of times. The genes are TRBV2 and TRBJ1-2; D unclear. The CDR3 has 13 residues. In germline, CDR1 is SNHLY, CDR2 FYNNEI. Trimming pared 6 bases from V and 1 base from J, leaving 9 bases between. CDR3 amino acids: CASSGVVNYGYTF. The CDR3 coding sequence is TGTGCCAGCAGCGGAGTCGTTAACTATGGCTACACCTTC.

The chain carries TRBV29-1 and TRBJ2-7; the D gene is possibly TRBD1 (6 bases). The germline CDR1 and CDR2 sequences are SQVTM and ANQGSEA. Trimming stripped 6 bases from V and 3 bases from J, with 15 bases between. The CDR3 runs 13 residues. This CDR3 reads CSVVVGGSYEQYF. The CDR3 bases are TGCAGCGTGGTGGTAGGGGGTAGCTACGAGCAGTACTTC.

CDR3 region: CASSHGQGVDTQYF. In nucleotides, the CDR3 is TGTGCCAGCAGCCACGGGCAGGGGGTGGATACGCAGTATTTT. The gene calls are TRBV6-5 and TRBJ2-3, with TRBD1 matching 7 bases. The V gene's germline CDR1 is MNHEY and CDR2 SVGAGI. There are 14 residues in the CDR3. V lost 6 bases to trimming and J lost 6 bases; unmatched junction nucleotides: 9.

The J gene is TRBJ2-4, the V gene TRBV5-6; unclear D gene. The CDR3 spans 15 residues. V was cut by 4 bases and J by 0 bases, with 11 bases left in between. Germline CDR1 and CDR2: SGHDT and YYEEEE. Here the CDR3 reads CASSPVELAKNIQYF. CDR3 sequence (DNA): TGTGCCAGCAGCCCCGTCGAGCTAGCCAAAAACATTCAGTACTTC.

The chain couples TRBV6-1 to TRBJ2-4; a possible D gene is TRBD1 (5 bases). The CDR3 length is 15 residues. Germline V gene data show CDR1 as MNHNS and CDR2 as SASEGT. V gave up 9 bases and J gave up 0 bases, with 15 bases separating them. The CDR3 nucleotides read TGTGCCAGTTACGACAAAAGGGGAGCCAAAAACATTCAGTACTTC. It encodes CASYDKRGAKNIQYF.

V gene TRBV6-1 combines with J gene TRBJ2-1; a weak D match, TRBD2 (6 bases). The CDR3 extends over 15 amino acids. The germline gives CDR1 MNHNS, CDR2 SASEGT. Trimming left V 7 bases short and J 4 bases short, with 17 bases between. CDR3 loop: CASITGLPRYNEQFF. DNA for the CDR3: TGTGCCAGCATCACGGGACTTCCACGTTACAATGAGCAGTTCTTC.

This clone was counted only a few times. The chain is built from TRBV7-6 and TRBJ2-7, with D possibly TRBD2 on 5 matching bases. Germline V gene lookup returns CDR1 SGHVS and CDR2 FNYEAQ. V was trimmed by 1 base and J by 0 bases, leaving 10 bases between them. This CDR3 contains 15 residues. The CDR3 DNA sequence: TGTGCCAGCAGCTTAGATAGGAGGACCTCCTACGAGCAGTACTTC. Translated, it gives CASSLDRRTSYEQYF.

The V and J genes are TRBV7-2 and TRBJ2-7; 12 nucleotides agree with TRBD2. J was trimmed by 3 bases and V by 0 bases; bases with no gene match: 3. Germline V gives CDR1 SGHTA, CDR2 FQGNSA. This CDR3 comprises 16 residues. The CDR3 sequence is CASSLASLAGGYEQYF. DNA for the CDR3: TGTGCCAGCAGCTTAGCGTCACTAGCGGGAGGCTACGAGCAGTACTTC.

The genes are TRBV19 and TRBJ1-1, with D hard to call. V lost 4 bases and J lost 11, with 14 bases in between. Germline loops: CDR1 LNHDA, CDR2 SQIVND (reference sequence). The CDR3 sequence is 12 residues long. The CDR3 sequence is CASSTGPLGAFF. CDR3 DNA: TGTGCCAGTAGTACCGGACCCTTGGGGGCTTTCTTT.

In nucleotides, the CDR3 is TGTGCCAGCAGTGACTATTCAAGGGATGAGCAGTTCTTC. It yields the protein CASSDYSRDEQFF. The chain couples TRBV6-4 to TRBJ2-1; D remains ambiguous. Germline assignment: CDR1 MRHNA and CDR2 SNTAGT. Trimming stripped 1 base from V and 8 bases from J, with 9 bases between. This CDR3 has 13 amino acids.